The 10 T cell receptor beta chains below were found in one sample sequenced in a study of cytomegalovirus exposure and HLA in healthy donors. Researchers ran the PCR with 60 Vbeta and 13 Jbeta primers. Sequenced by immunoSEQ multiplex PCR; TCRdb stores in-frame clones only, minus some. The sample lists a few hundred thousand clones; about 80% were seen once. The sequencing sample was made of PBMCs. The source is a woman aged 60-75 years in good health and CMV-seropositive.

The V and J genes are TRBV7-9 and TRBJ1-6; 12 positions agree with TRBD1. This CDR3 has 15 residues. The V and J ends lost 4 bases and 7 bases, in that order; junction bases with no gene match: 2. In germline, CDR1 is SEHNR, CDR2 FQNEAQ (reference sequence). The CDR3 nucleotides are TGTGCCAGCAGCTCGGGACAGGGGGCCAATTCACCCCTCCACTTT. This gives the protein CASSSGQGANSPLHF.

This chain links TRBV5-6 with TRBJ2-3; no reliable D call. Between the trimmed V and J ends, which lost 4 bases and 5 bases, there was a span of 8 bases. The CDR3 runs 12 residues. Germline V gene sequence: CDR1 SGHDT, CDR2 YYEEEE. The CDR3 region is CASSRVVDTQYF. The DNA for the CDR3 is TGTGCCAGCAGCCGGGTAGTAGATACGCAGTATTTT.

The chain combines TRBV6-6 with TRBJ1-1; TRBD1 is a possible D gene (5 bases). CDR1 MNHNY and CDR2 SVGAGI come from the germline V gene (reference sequence). CDR3 size: 14 residues. The V end lost 5 bases, the J end lost 2 bases, and 12 bases lay between the germline ends. The chain's CDR3 is CASSPQVSNTEAFF. The CDR3 DNA reads TGTGCCAGCAGTCCACAGGTCTCTAACACTGAAGCTTTCTTT.

The chain carries TRBV5-1 and TRBJ2-7, with D possibly being TRBD2 (6 bases). V dropped 4 bases and J dropped 5 bases, with 10 bases sitting between them. The CDR3 spans 12 residues. Germline loops: CDR1 SGHRS, CDR2 YFSETQ. DNA of the CDR3: TGCGCCAGCAGCGTGACTAGAAACGAGCAGTACTTC. This gives the protein CASSVTRNEQYF. The whole variable domain, remainder taken from reference TRBV5-1 and TRBJ2-7, is KAGVTQTPRYLIKTRGQQVTLSCSPISGHRSVSWYQQTPGQGLQFLFEYFSETQRNKGNFPGRFSGRQFSNSRSEMNVSTLELGDSALYLCASSVTRNEQYFGPGTRLTVT.

J is TRBJ2-7 and V is TRBV9, with D hard to call. Looked up from germline, CDR1 is SGDLS and CDR2 is YYNGEE. V lost 0 bases, J lost 4 bases, and 14 bases lay in between. This CDR3 has 15 amino acids. The CDR3 region is CASSVGAATSYEQYF. The CDR3 DNA follows: TGTGCCAGCAGCGTAGGAGCAGCGACTTCTTACGAGCAGTACTTC.

The chain is built from TRBV19 and TRBJ2-2, with D tentatively TRBD2 (5 bases). The V end was cut by 2 bases, the J end by 7 bases, with 14 bases between. CDR3 length: 15 residues. From germline, CDR1 is LNHDA and CDR2 SQIVND (reference sequence). The CDR3 sequence is CASSIIPRTLGELFF. DNA of the CDR3: TGTGCCAGTAGTATAATTCCCCGGACTCTCGGGGAGCTGTTTTTT.

This clone has only a few counts. This chain connects TRBV27 to TRBJ2-7, with 12 bases lining up with TRBD2. In germline, CDR1 is MNHEY, CDR2 SMNVEV (reference sequence). This CDR3 has 15 amino acids. The V and J ends lost 6 bases and 2 bases, in that order; junction bases with no gene match: 5. The CDR3 coding sequence is TGTGCCAGCAGAGAAGGACTAGCGGGGACCTACGAGCAGTACTTC. Encoded protein: CASREGLAGTYEQYF.

The gene calls are TRBV5-6 and TRBJ2-7; TRBD1 matches at 10 bases. Germline lookup yields CDR1 SGHDT and CDR2 YYEEEE. CDR3 length equals 13 residues. V shed 5 bases and J 5 bases; nucleotides not matched to a gene: 4. CDR3 protein: CASRGTGVHEQYF. CDR3 coding DNA: TGTGCCAGCAGAGGGACAGGGGTACACGAGCAGTACTTC.

In DNA form, the CDR3 reads TGTGCCATCAGTGGACAGGGAGGCTACAATGAGCAGTTCTTC. It yields the protein CAISGQGGYNEQFF. The chain couples TRBV10-3 to TRBJ2-1, with D possibly TRBD1 on 7 matching bases. Trimming removed 4 bases at V and 3 bases at J, with 10 bases between. The CDR3 sequence is 14 residues long. Germline values: CDR1 ENHRY, CDR2 SYGVKD.

The chain is built from TRBV18 and TRBJ2-2; TRBD1 matches 9 bases. The germline CDR1 and CDR2 sequences are KGHSH and LQKENI. This CDR3 region has 17 residues. With 3 bases clipped from V and 6 bases from J, the junction kept 11 bases outside the gene matches. The CDR3 region has the DNA TGTGCCAGCTCACCTTCGCGGACAGGGGTTTTCTCCGGGGAGCTGTTTTTT. Protein sequence: CASSPSRTGVFSGELFF.